This TCR beta chain originates from a study of response to subunit inactivated influenza vaccine. Per the germline V gene, CDR1 is SGHDT and CDR2 is YYEEEE. The CDR3 runs 12 residues. V lost 3 bases and J lost 6, with 8 bases in between. This clonotype has only a few counts. Antigen: not known. General study points: T cells newly recruited by each seasonal influenza vaccination are few, the authors suggested.

MiXCR, run by TCRdb on the RT-PCR reads, gives a single entry per CDR3 protein. Of 800,000 or so distinct CDR3 sequences listed, 21% are singletons. The source was PBMCs from blood, collected more than 4 days after vaccination. V usage is TRBV5-6 and J usage is TRBJ2-3; D might be TRBD1 or TRBD2, each matching 5 bases. The receptor was isolated from a man aged 45-65 years who received an inactivated influenza vaccine. CDR3 in amino acids: CASSWGSDTQYF. The CDR3 nucleotides read TGTGCCAGCAGCTGGGGGAGCGATACGCAGTATTTT.